This is a list of T cell receptor beta chains from one sample in a study of T-cell memory formation after mild COVID-19. TCRdb redid the calling of the 5' RACE reads with MiXCR, one entry per CDR3 protein. Among about 110,000 distinct CDR3 sequences, over 15% were seen once, and the ten largest hold around 28%. Sequencing used PBMCs or a T cell subset sorted from them (not recorded which). The receptors were sampled from an adult woman who had mild COVID-19 (a few samples of this study predate the infection). Cell type and time point are not known. The CDR3 runs from the conserved cysteine through the conserved F or W. Fields, in order: J gene, CDR3 length, D gene, clone size, V gene, CDR3 DNA, CDR3 protein. The D gene is left open where the match is weak. Expanded clones get a size class; other rows say once, few or many, or leave the size out.

TRBJ1-3,15,NA,NA,TRBV5-5,TGTGCCAGCAGCTTGGAGCAAAGAGGGCGAAACACCATATATTTT,CASSLEQRGRNTIYF
TRBJ2-3,16,TRBD2,NA,TRBV24-1,TGTGCCACCAGTGATCGGACTAGCGGGGTGACAGATACGCAGTATTTT,CATSDRTSGVTDTQYF
TRBJ2-5,15,TRBD2,NA,TRBV6-4,TGTGCCAGCAGTGAAAAAGCGGGAGGGCCAGAGACCCAGTACTTC,CASSEKAGGPETQYF
TRBJ2-1,15,NA,many,TRBV9,TGTGCCAGCAGCGATGGGACCCATACCGGCAATGAGCAGTTCTTC,CASSDGTHTGNEQFF
TRBJ2-1,14,NA,few,TRBV15,TGTGCCACCAGCAGGGAGAGGGGGGGCGATGAGCAGTTCTTC,CATSRERGGDEQFF
TRBJ1-1,15,NA,NA,TRBV27,TGTGCCAGCAGTTTATTCCGGGGAGGCGTGAATAAAGCTTTCTTT,CASSLFRGGVNKAFF
TRBJ1-5,17,TRBD1,NA,TRBV7-9,TGTGCCAGCAGCCGTGGGGACAGGGCGCGATGGGATCAGCCCCAGCATTTT,CASSRGDRARWDQPQHF
TRBJ2-1,19,TRBD1,NA,TRBV7-2,TGTGCCAGCAGCTTAGTACGGTTAGGACAGGGCGCGTCGGGAAATGAGCAGTTCTTC,CASSLVRLGQGASGNEQFF
TRBJ2-1,12,TRBD1,few,TRBV12-3/TRBV12-4,TGTGCCAGCAGCCCCGGACAGGGTAAGCCGTTCTTC,CASSPGQGKPFF
TRBJ2-3,17,NA,NA,TRBV7-2,TGTGCCAGCAGCCCCCTTACAGACTTCCCCCTCGTTGGTACGCAGTATTTT,CASSPLTDFPLVGTQYF
TRBJ2-7,14,TRBD1,few,TRBV30,TGTGCCTGGAGTGTCGGACAGGGGACCTACGAGCAGTACTTC,CAWSVGQGTYEQYF
TRBJ2-3,13,NA,once,TRBV20-1,TGCAGTGCTAGAGACATCCCCATAGATACGCAGTATTTT,CSARDIPIDTQYF
TRBJ2-7,15,TRBD2,NA,TRBV6-2/TRBV6-3,TGTGCCAGCAGTTTACCTAGCGGGAGACCCTACGAGCAGTACTTC,CASSLPSGRPYEQYF
TRBJ2-7,17,TRBD2,NA,TRBV7-7,TGTGCTAGCAGCCTTAGGACTAGCGGGAGGGGAACCTACGAGCAGTACTTC,CASSLRTSGRGTYEQYF
TRBJ2-1,15,NA,few,TRBV4-3,TGCGCCAGCAGCCCCTGGGGGGAGTCCTACAATGAGCAGTTCTTC,CASSPWGESYNEQFF
TRBJ2-5,13,NA,many,TRBV12-3/TRBV12-4,TGTGCCAGCAGTTTACGTATTCAAGAGACCCAGTACTTC,CASSLRIQETQYF
TRBJ1-2,13,NA,few,TRBV13,TGTGCCAGCAGCTTACAGGAAAACTATGGCTACACCTTC,CASSLQENYGYTF
TRBJ2-3,16,NA,NA,TRBV3-1,TGTGCCAGCAGCCAAGTTGAGACAGTTAGCACAGATACGCAGTATTTT,CASSQVETVSTDTQYF
TRBJ2-7,13,TRBD2,few,TRBV19,TGTGCCAGTAGTCAACTAGCGGGAAATGAGCAGTACTTC,CASSQLAGNEQYF
TRBJ2-7,14,TRBD1,NA,TRBV25-1,TGTGCCAGCAGTCCCCAGGGGGCTACCTACGAGCAGTACTTC,CASSPQGATYEQYF
TRBJ2-5,18,NA,NA,TRBV10-3,TGTGCCATCAGTGAGTCGTCGTATGGAACAGGGCGAGGGGAGACCCAGTACTTC,CAISESSYGTGRGETQYF
TRBJ1-1,14,NA,NA,TRBV27,TGTGCCAGCAGTTTACACGACAGCCTTGCTGAAGCTTTCTTT,CASSLHDSLAEAFF
TRBJ2-3,19,NA,NA,TRBV21-1,TGTGCCAGAGTTAATTCGGGACTAGCGGGGGGCCCTAGCACAGATACGCAGTATTTT,CARVNSGLAGGPSTDTQYF
TRBJ2-1,18,TRBD2,few,TRBV9,TGTGCCAGCAGCGTAGTTGGCCCCAGAGCGGGAGGATTCAATGAGCAGTTCTTC,CASSVVGPRAGGFNEQFF
TRBJ2-3,12,NA,few,TRBV10-2,TGCGCCAGCAGTGATACACCAGATACGCAGTATTTT,CASSDTPDTQYF
TRBJ2-1,14,TRBD1,few,TRBV29-1,TGCAGCGTTGAGCCCGGGACAGGGTTCAATGAGCAGTTCTTC,CSVEPGTGFNEQFF
TRBJ2-1,13,NA,NA,TRBV7-8,TGTGCCAGCAGCTCGAGACAGGCCAATGAGCAGTTCTTC,CASSSRQANEQFF
TRBJ2-7,15,NA,NA,TRBV11-3,TGTGCCAGCAGTTTGGGGACCCAGGGCCCCCACGAGCAGTACTTC,CASSLGTQGPHEQYF
TRBJ2-7,13,TRBD2,few,TRBV29-1,TGCAGCGTACTAGCGGATTTTTACTACGAGCAGTACTTC,CSVLADFYYEQYF
TRBJ2-1,16,NA,NA,TRBV7-2,TGTGCCAGCAGCTTCGCACTAGGACACTCCTACAATGAGCAGTTCTTC,CASSFALGHSYNEQFF